This is a list of T cell receptor beta chains from one sample in a study of T-cell memory formation after mild COVID-19. MiXCR was run by TCRdb on the 5' RACE reads, yielding one entry per CDR3 protein. The sample holds roughly 260,000 distinct CDR3 sequences, about 15% seen once. The sample consisted of PBMCs or a T cell subset sorted from them (not recorded which). The receptor set was obtained from a man aged 18-30 years who had mild COVID-19 (a few samples of this study predate the infection). Cell type and time point are not known. CDR3s include the opening cysteine and the closing phenylalanine or tryptophan. Each record gives: V gene, D gene, J gene, clone size, CDR3 DNA, CDR3 protein. D genes are given only for firm matches. For some rows the clone size is stated as once, few or many, or as a class when expanded; others skip it.

v_gene: TRBV9
d_gene: TRBD1
j_gene: TRBJ1-4
abundance: few
CDR3nt: TGTGCCAGCAGCGAGAACGGACAGGGGGCCACTAATGAAAAACTGTTTTTT
CDR3aa: CASSENGQGATNEKLFF

v_gene: TRBV11-3
d_gene: TRBD1
j_gene: TRBJ2-5
abundance: few
CDR3nt: TGTGCCAGCAGTTCGACAGGGGGAGGGGAGACCCAGTACTTC
CDR3aa: CASSSTGGGETQYF

v_gene: TRBV5-1
d_gene: TRBD1
j_gene: TRBJ1-2
abundance: .
CDR3nt: TGCGCCAGCAGCGTGACAGGGACCTATGGCTACACCTTC
CDR3aa: CASSVTGTYGYTF

v_gene: TRBV7-2
d_gene: TRBD1
j_gene: TRBJ2-5
abundance: few
CDR3nt: TGTGCCAGCAGCGCGGACAGGGGGCGTGAGACCCAGTACTTC
CDR3aa: CASSADRGRETQYF

v_gene: TRBV12-3/TRBV12-4
d_gene: .
j_gene: TRBJ1-5
abundance: .
CDR3nt: TGTGCCAGCAGCCGGACAGATCCCAATCAGCCCCAGCATTTT
CDR3aa: CASSRTDPNQPQHF

v_gene: TRBV11-3
d_gene: .
j_gene: TRBJ1-6
abundance: .
CDR3nt: TGTGCCAGCAGCTCCGAGGGGGGCCAATCACCCCTCCACTTT
CDR3aa: CASSSEGGQSPLHF

v_gene: TRBV4-2
d_gene: TRBD1
j_gene: TRBJ1-1
abundance: few
CDR3nt: TGTGCCAGCAGCCCAGGACAGGTTTTGAACACTGAAGCTTTCTTT
CDR3aa: CASSPGQVLNTEAFF

v_gene: TRBV7-2
d_gene: .
j_gene: TRBJ2-1
abundance: .
CDR3nt: TGTGCCAGCAGCTTACAGGGGATTTTCTACAATGAGCAGTTCTTC
CDR3aa: CASSLQGIFYNEQFF

v_gene: TRBV5-1
d_gene: .
j_gene: TRBJ1-3
abundance: many
CDR3nt: TGCGCCAGCAGCGGCCCGGGAGACGGAAACACCATATATTTT
CDR3aa: CASSGPGDGNTIYF

v_gene: TRBV4-3
d_gene: .
j_gene: TRBJ1-2
abundance: .
CDR3nt: TGCGCCAGCAGCCAGACAACGGTCCAGCCCTATGGCTACACCTTC
CDR3aa: CASSQTTVQPYGYTF

v_gene: TRBV28
d_gene: .
j_gene: TRBJ1-3
abundance: few
CDR3nt: TGTGCCAGCAGTTTCCTAGGGAACACCATATATTTT
CDR3aa: CASSFLGNTIYF

v_gene: TRBV24-1
d_gene: TRBD1
j_gene: TRBJ1-5
abundance: .
CDR3nt: TGTGCCACCAGTGACCCGGCAGGGGGTGGAAGCAATCAGCCCCAGCATTTT
CDR3aa: CATSDPAGGGSNQPQHF

v_gene: TRBV11-2
d_gene: .
j_gene: TRBJ1-1
abundance: .
CDR3nt: TGTGCCAGCAGCTTAGATATCTCTCTCGAGGACACTGAAGCTTTCTTT
CDR3aa: CASSLDISLEDTEAFF

v_gene: TRBV2
d_gene: .
j_gene: TRBJ1-2
abundance: many
CDR3nt: TGTGCCAGCAGTGGAGGTTTAGGTATAACAAACTATGGCTACACCTTC
CDR3aa: CASSGGLGITNYGYTF

v_gene: TRBV4-3
d_gene: .
j_gene: TRBJ1-1
abundance: few
CDR3nt: TGCGCCAGCAGCCAAGAAGCGCAGGGGACTGAAGCTTTCTTT
CDR3aa: CASSQEAQGTEAFF

v_gene: TRBV20-1
d_gene: TRBD2
j_gene: TRBJ2-5
abundance: few
CDR3nt: TGCAGTGCGCCAAGGTCGGCGGGGGGGGCAGAGACCCAGTACTTC
CDR3aa: CSAPRSAGGAETQYF

v_gene: TRBV6-5
d_gene: .
j_gene: TRBJ1-6
abundance: .
CDR3nt: TGTGCCAGCAGTTACTCGGGCCAGGGGACGGGGTCACCCCTCCACTTT
CDR3aa: CASSYSGQGTGSPLHF

v_gene: TRBV20-1
d_gene: .
j_gene: TRBJ2-3
abundance: few
CDR3nt: TGCAGTGGGTTAGCGGCAAGCACAGATACGCAGTATTTT
CDR3aa: CSGLAASTDTQYF

v_gene: TRBV29-1
d_gene: .
j_gene: TRBJ2-3
abundance: few
CDR3nt: TGCAGCGTTCTTCCCGTCGGAGATACGCAGTATTTT
CDR3aa: CSVLPVGDTQYF

v_gene: TRBV9
d_gene: TRBD2
j_gene: TRBJ2-3
abundance: .
CDR3nt: TGTGCCAGCAGCGCCTCCGGGGGGGCGGGAGATACGCAGTATTTT
CDR3aa: CASSASGGAGDTQYF

v_gene: TRBV20-1
d_gene: TRBD2
j_gene: TRBJ2-3
abundance: .
CDR3nt: TGCAGTGCACGGACTAGCGGGGGGCCGGGAAGCACAGATACGCAGTATTTT
CDR3aa: CSARTSGGPGSTDTQYF

v_gene: TRBV5-1
d_gene: TRBD1
j_gene: TRBJ2-3
abundance: .
CDR3nt: TGCGCCAGCAGCTTTGGTCCAGGGACAGGGAACACAGATACGCAGTATTTT
CDR3aa: CASSFGPGTGNTDTQYF

v_gene: TRBV29-1
d_gene: .
j_gene: TRBJ1-5
abundance: .
CDR3nt: TGCAGCCCTCCCGGAGGGTCCTTAACGAAAAATCAGCCCCAGCATTTT
CDR3aa: CSPPGGSLTKNQPQHF

v_gene: TRBV12-5
d_gene: .
j_gene: TRBJ2-3
abundance: few
CDR3nt: TGTGCTAGTGGAAGAGGGACTAGCACAGATACGCAGTATTTT
CDR3aa: CASGRGTSTDTQYF

v_gene: TRBV4-3
d_gene: TRBD2
j_gene: TRBJ2-3
abundance: .
CDR3nt: TGCGCCAGCAGCCAACGGAGGGTGGTACGGGGGGGATCAGATACGCAGTATTTT
CDR3aa: CASSQRRVVRGGSDTQYF

v_gene: TRBV20-1
d_gene: TRBD2
j_gene: TRBJ2-7
abundance: .
CDR3nt: TGCAGTGCTAGGAGGAGTATGGCGGGGGGATACGAGCAGTACTTC
CDR3aa: CSARRSMAGGYEQYF

v_gene: TRBV7-2
d_gene: .
j_gene: TRBJ2-3
abundance: .
CDR3nt: TGTGCCAGCACCCTAATCAGAGATACGCAGTATTTT
CDR3aa: CASTLIRDTQYF

v_gene: TRBV5-4
d_gene: .
j_gene: TRBJ2-1
abundance: .
CDR3nt: TGTGCCAGCGGCTCTGGGACGGACGGCTACAATGAGCAGTTCTTC
CDR3aa: CASGSGTDGYNEQFF

v_gene: TRBV7-2
d_gene: .
j_gene: TRBJ2-1
abundance: .
CDR3nt: TGTGCCAGCAGCCCGGGGACGTCGGGTAATGAGCGGTTCTTC
CDR3aa: CASSPGTSGNERFF

v_gene: TRBV20-1
d_gene: TRBD1
j_gene: TRBJ2-1
abundance: .
CDR3nt: TGCAGTGCCGGTGGGGACAGGGGATTGGATAATGAGCAGTTCTTC
CDR3aa: CSAGGDRGLDNEQFF

v_gene: TRBV5-1
d_gene: .
j_gene: TRBJ2-7
abundance: .
CDR3nt: TGCGCCAGATCCGGTTCCTACGAGCAGTACTTC
CDR3aa: CARSGSYEQYF

v_gene: TRBV6-5
d_gene: TRBD1
j_gene: TRBJ2-3
abundance: few
CDR3nt: TGTGCCAGCAGTTATTCCGGACAGGGGATCGCGGATACGCAGTATTTT
CDR3aa: CASSYSGQGIADTQYF

v_gene: TRBV24-1
d_gene: .
j_gene: TRBJ1-1
abundance: few
CDR3nt: TGTGCCACCAGTGGAGCGTACACTGAAGCTTTCTTT
CDR3aa: CATSGAYTEAFF

v_gene: TRBV5-1
d_gene: TRBD2
j_gene: TRBJ2-5
abundance: .
CDR3nt: TGCGCCAGCAGCTTGGTTAGCGGGGGACCCAAAGAGACCCAGTACTTC
CDR3aa: CASSLVSGGPKETQYF

v_gene: TRBV7-9
d_gene: .
j_gene: TRBJ1-2
abundance: .
CDR3nt: TGTGCCAGCAGCTCGGGACTGGCGTTTGGCTATGGCTACAACTTC
CDR3aa: CASSSGLAFGYGYNF

v_gene: TRBV7-9
d_gene: .
j_gene: TRBJ1-6
abundance: .
CDR3nt: TGTGCCAGCAGCGTAACCGGTCACGCTAATTCACCCCTCCACTTT
CDR3aa: CASSVTGHANSPLHF

v_gene: TRBV20-1
d_gene: TRBD2
j_gene: TRBJ2-2
abundance: few
CDR3nt: TGCAGTGCTAGGTTGATACGGGGGGGCGTCGGGGAGCTGTTTTTT
CDR3aa: CSARLIRGGVGELFF